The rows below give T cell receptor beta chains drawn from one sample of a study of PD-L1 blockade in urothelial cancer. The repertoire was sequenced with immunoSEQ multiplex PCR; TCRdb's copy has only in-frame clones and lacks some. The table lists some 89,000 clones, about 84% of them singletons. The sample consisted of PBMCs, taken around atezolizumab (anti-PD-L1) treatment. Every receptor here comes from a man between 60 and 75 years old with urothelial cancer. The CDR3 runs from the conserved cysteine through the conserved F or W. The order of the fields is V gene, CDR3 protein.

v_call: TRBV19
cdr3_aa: CASRGDYNNEQFF

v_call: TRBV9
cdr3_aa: CASSARLAGGQETQYF

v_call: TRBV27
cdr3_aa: CASSLGLATDTQYF

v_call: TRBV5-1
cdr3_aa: CASSLGASDNEQFF

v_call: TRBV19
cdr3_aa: CASSIARTSGRIAYNEQFF

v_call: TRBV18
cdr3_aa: CASSPSSYEQYF

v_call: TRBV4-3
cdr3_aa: CASSQGTGNMVAGGGNEQFF

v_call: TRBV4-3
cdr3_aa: CASSQDFRGGHTF

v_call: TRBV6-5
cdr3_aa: CASCSDSDFPEAFF

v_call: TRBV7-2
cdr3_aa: CASSPSGGFEQYF

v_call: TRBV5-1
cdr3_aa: CASSHGGNTEAFF

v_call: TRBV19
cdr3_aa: CASSIQDFTGELFF

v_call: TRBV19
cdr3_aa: CASGRLADIQETQYF

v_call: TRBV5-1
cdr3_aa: CASSWGTAVRSSYNEQFF

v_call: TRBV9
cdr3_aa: CASSADGFSYTGGYTF

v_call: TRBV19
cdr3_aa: CASSPYFGTGGAGELFF

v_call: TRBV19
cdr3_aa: CASSISGRQGQIQPQHF

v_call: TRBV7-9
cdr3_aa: CASSQGADQPQHF

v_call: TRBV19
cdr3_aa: CASAQGEGDEQFF

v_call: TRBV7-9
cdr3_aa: CASSLVYLFF

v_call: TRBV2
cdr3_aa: CASSTGGSYEQYF

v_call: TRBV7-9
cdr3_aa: CASSGLGTETLTDTQYF

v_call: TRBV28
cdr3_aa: CASSQAGTGLAFF

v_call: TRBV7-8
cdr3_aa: CASSFRDSNQPQHF